These 10 T cell receptor beta chains share one sample of origin, sequenced in a study of yellow fever vaccine responses in identical twins. MiXCR was run by TCRdb on the RT-PCR reads, yielding one entry per CDR3 protein. The data hold 20,000 or so distinct CDR3 sequences, with around 72% observed a single time. This sample comprised T cells from blood (PBMCs), unsorted or a sorted subset (not recorded which), obtained before or after yellow fever vaccination (not recorded which). These TCRs come from a woman younger than 30 who received the yellow fever vaccine.

The chain uses TRBV12-3 or TRBV12-4 and TRBJ2-4; D remains unclear. V lost 4 bases and J lost 2, with 12 bases in between. The CDR3 has 15 amino acids. For the CDR3, the DNA is TGTGCCAGCAGTTCCGGAGTTTACTCCAAAAACATTCAGTACTTC. Protein: CASSSGVYSKNIQYF.

The DNA of the CDR3 is TGTGCCACTCTCGGGTACAATGAGCAGTTCTTC. Translated, it gives CATLGYNEQFF. V gene TRBV10-3 combines with J gene TRBJ2-1, with no clear D. The V end was cut by 10 bases, the J end by 4 bases, with 8 bases between. CDR3 length: 11 residues. Germline assignment: CDR1 ENHRY and CDR2 SYGVKD.

The chain joins TRBV10-1 to TRBJ2-1; 11 bases agree with TRBD2. Germline CDR1 and CDR2: WNHNN and SYGVQD (reference sequence). The CDR3 is made up of 15 amino acids. V was pared by 5 bases and J by 4 bases, with 4 bases of the junction left unmatched. The CDR3 nucleotides read TGCGCCAGCAGTACCGGGACTAGCGGTTACAATGAGCAGTTCTTC. Translation: CASSTGTSGYNEQFF.

V usage is TRBV11-3 and J usage is TRBJ2-7, with 7 bases aligning to TRBD2. Germline trimming cut 2 bases from V and 3 bases from J; bases unmatched to any gene: 7. The CDR3 extends over 15 amino acids. Per germline, CDR1 SGHNT and CDR2 YENEEA. CDR3 sequence: CASSLRSAGDYEQYF. In nucleotides, the CDR3 is TGTGCCAGCAGCTTACGATCCGCGGGAGACTACGAGCAGTACTTC.

The V gene is TRBV15, the J gene TRBJ2-7; 7 positions match TRBD1. The CDR3 is 16 amino acids. Germline V CDR1 and CDR2: LNHNV, YYDKDF (reference sequence). V lost 0 bases to trimming and J lost 3 bases; unmatched junction nucleotides: 8. The CDR3 loop reads CATSRDEGGAFYEQYV. The CDR3 region has the DNA TGTGCCACCAGCAGAGATGAAGGGGGCGCATTCTACGAGCAGTACGTC.

The CDR3, as DNA: TGTGCCAGCAGCCCTCGACAGGGATTGTCCTACGAGCAGTACGTC. Protein: CASSPRQGLSYEQYV. The genes are TRBV11-1 and TRBJ2-7, with 7 nucleotides matching TRBD1. The CDR3 runs 15 residues. The germline V gene encodes CDR1 SGHAT and CDR2 FQDESV (reference sequence). V trimming: 5 bases; J trimming: 1 base; junction bases outside the gene matches: 8.

The chain joins TRBV5-1 to TRBJ2-2; D perhaps matches TRBD2 (6 bases). CDR3 length equals 18 residues. Germline lookup yields CDR1 SGHRS and CDR2 YFSETQ. Deletions cut 4 bases from V and 2 bases from J, with 21 bases between. CDR3: CASSPRVGGERNTGELFF. The CDR3 DNA reads TGCGCCAGCAGCCCCCGTGTTGGAGGGGAGAGAAACACCGGGGAGCTGTTTTTT.

V usage is TRBV7-6 and J usage is TRBJ2-7; 9 bases map to TRBD2. The V gene end was trimmed by 5 bases and the J gene end by 2 bases; junction bases not matched to a gene: 7. Per germline, CDR1 SGHVS and CDR2 FNYEAQ. The CDR3 has 15 amino acids. The CDR3 loop is CASSPTSGGPYEQYV. As DNA, the CDR3 is TGTGCCAGCAGCCCTACCAGCGGGGGGCCCTACGAGCAGTACGTC.

The CDR3 here is CASSLGLNTGELFF. As DNA, the CDR3 is TGTGCCAGCAGCCTAGGACTGAACACCGGGGAGCTGTTTTTT. The chain joins TRBV7-6 to TRBJ2-2; perhaps TRBD2 as D (5 bases). The CDR3 loop spans 14 amino acids. CDR1 is SGHVS, CDR2 FNYEAQ, per germline. Trimming left V 5 bases short and J 1 base short, with 8 bases between. The whole variable domain, filled in from reference TRBV7-6 and TRBJ2-2, reads GAGVSQSPRYKVTKRGQDVALRCDPISGHVSLYWYRQALGQGPEFLTYFNYEAQQDKSGLPNDRFSAERPEGSISTLTIQRTEQRDSAMYRCASSLGLNTGELFFGEGSRLTVL.

The V gene is TRBV7-8, the J gene TRBJ2-1; D is unresolved. V lost 5 bases and J lost 4, with 6 bases in between. The CDR3 extends over 12 amino acids. Germline assignment: CDR1 SGHVS and CDR2 FQNEAQ. CDR3 in DNA: TGTGCCAGCAGCCCCGATTACAATGAGCAGTTCTTC. It yields the protein CASSPDYNEQFF.